The 9 T cell receptor beta chains listed next were all sequenced from one sample in a study of blood T cells in healthy people across ages. A J-beta primer mix and a sample-barcoded 5' primer were used in a second PCR of about 6 to 12 cycles. TCRdb fed the 5' RACE reads into MiXCR, producing one record per CDR3 protein. The table includes approximately 1.5 million distinct CDR3 sequences, 30% to 35% detected once. Sample: blood. These receptors came from a woman in her thirties in good health.

V usage is TRBV30 and J usage is TRBJ1-4; D gene ambiguous. The CDR3 is 12 amino acids. The ends were cut back, 1 base at V and 7 bases at J, with 7 bases in the middle. The germline gives CDR1 GTSNPN, CDR2 SVGIG (reference sequence). CDR3 region: CAWSGGREKLFF. CDR3 bases: TGTGCCTGGAGTGGCGGCCGTGAAAAACTGTTTTTT. The full variable domain, its missing parts supplied by reference TRBV30 and TRBJ1-4, is SQTIHQWPATLVQPVGSPLSLECTVEGTSNPNLYWYRQAAGRGLQLLFYSVGIGQISSEVPQNLSASRPQDRQFILSSKKLLLSDSGFYLCAWSGGREKLFFGSGTQLSVL.

The V and J genes are TRBV5-1 and TRBJ1-1; the match to TRBD1 covers 11 bases. The germline gives CDR1 SGHRS, CDR2 YFSETQ. The ends lost 4 bases at V and 1 base at J; junction bases unmatched: 12. The CDR3 loop spans 18 amino acids. CDR3 amino acids: CASSNSPRTGGRNTEAFF. CDR3 nucleotide sequence: TGCGCCAGCAGCAACTCACCCCGGACAGGGGGCAGGAACACTGAAGCTTTCTTT.

The genes are TRBV6-5 and TRBJ2-5; possibly TRBD2 for D (6 bases). The germline CDR1 and CDR2 sequences are MNHEY and SVGAGI. Between the trimmed V and J ends, which lost 9 bases and 11 bases, there was a span of 25 bases. The CDR3 covers 14 residues. In DNA, the CDR3 is TGTGCCAGTTGTAGGGTGATGGGAGGCAATGAGCAGTACTTC. Its protein is CASCRVMGGNEQYF.

The V and J genes are TRBV30 and TRBJ2-1, with 11 bases aligning to TRBD1. CDR1 and CDR2 from the germline V gene are GTSNPN and SVGIG (reference sequence). This CDR3 is built from 15 residues. The V segment lost 2 bases and the J segment 7 bases; nucleotides outside the gene matches: 7. CDR3 amino acids: CAWSSLGQGVNEQFF. The CDR3 DNA reads as TGTGCCTGGAGTAGTCTGGGACAGGGGGTAAATGAGCAGTTCTTC.

This clonotype was detected once. J is TRBJ2-7 and V is TRBV28; D is undetermined. Germline CDR1 reads MDHEN; CDR2 reads SYDVKM. CDR3 length: 11 residues. V dropped 3 bases and J dropped 9 bases, with 9 bases sitting between them. The CDR3 DNA follows: TGTGCCAGCAGTTTGGGTCTTGGGCAGTACTTC. This gives the protein CASSLGLGQYF.

This clonotype was found a few times. J is TRBJ2-5 and V is TRBV10-3; 10 nucleotides align to TRBD2. This CDR3 has 15 residues. With 3 bases clipped from V and 5 bases from J, the junction kept 6 bases outside the gene matches. Germline CDR1 is ENHRY and CDR2 is SYGVKD. This CDR3 reads CAISDRLAGDETQYF. The CDR3 DNA reads as TGTGCCATCAGTGATCGGCTAGCGGGGGACGAGACCCAGTACTTC.

A word on this clonotype: Being one base from a much bigger clone, this may be a read error. The CDR3 DNA sequence: TGTGCCAGCACTGACACAGCCTACGAGCTGTACTTC. Encoded protein: CASTDTAYELYF. The genes are TRBV6-2 or TRBV6-3 and TRBJ2-7; no firm D call. The CDR3 loop spans 12 amino acids. Per the germline V gene, CDR1 is MNHEY and CDR2 is SVGEGT.

There are many counts of this clonotype. The rearrangement joins TRBV7-3 to TRBJ1-6; D is unresolved. V lost 6 bases to trimming and J lost 3 bases, with 6 bases between them. Germline values: CDR1 SGHTA, CDR2 FQGTGA. The CDR3 contains 13 residues. The CDR3 is CASSLSYNSPLHF. The CDR3 nucleotides are TGTGCCAGCAGTTTGAGCTATAATTCACCCCTCCACTTT.

The chain employs TRBV20-1 and TRBJ1-6; D is uncertain. CDR3 length: 16 residues. The V gene's germline CDR1 is DFQATT and CDR2 SNEGSKA (reference sequence). V lost 4 bases, J lost 5 bases, and 18 bases lay in between. CDR3 in amino acids: CSAKPSARADNSPLHF. The CDR3 nucleotides are TGCAGTGCTAAACCATCGGCTAGAGCTGATAATTCACCCCTCCACTTT.